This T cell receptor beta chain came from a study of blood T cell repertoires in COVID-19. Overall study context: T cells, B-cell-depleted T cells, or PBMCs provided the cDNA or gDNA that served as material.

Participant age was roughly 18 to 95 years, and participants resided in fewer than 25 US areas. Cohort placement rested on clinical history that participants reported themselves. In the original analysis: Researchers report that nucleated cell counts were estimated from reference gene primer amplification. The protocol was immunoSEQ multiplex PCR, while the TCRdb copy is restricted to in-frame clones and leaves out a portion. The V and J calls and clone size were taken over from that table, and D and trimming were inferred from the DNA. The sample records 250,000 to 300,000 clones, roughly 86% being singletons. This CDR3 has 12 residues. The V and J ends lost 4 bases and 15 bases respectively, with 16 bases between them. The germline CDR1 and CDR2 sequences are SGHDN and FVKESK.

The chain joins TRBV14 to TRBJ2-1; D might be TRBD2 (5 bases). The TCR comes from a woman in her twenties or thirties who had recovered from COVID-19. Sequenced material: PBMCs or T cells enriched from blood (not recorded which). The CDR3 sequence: CASSLLRTGLFF. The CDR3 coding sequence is TGTGCCAGCAGCCTCCTCCGGACTGGTCTGTTCTTC.